Sequencing of this T cell receptor beta chain was carried out in a study of CD8 T cells in Susac syndrome. This clonotype has more than one count but fewer than ten. RNA in amounts of roughly 0.5 to 1 ug was reverse transcribed with random hexamers. From the immunoSEQ multiplex PCR reads, TCRdb called clonotypes with MiXCR, one entry per CDR3 protein. The sample consists of some 190,000 distinct CDR3 sequences, 85% to 95% of them appearing once. This sequence originates from a human donor with Susac syndrome. The sample consisted of CD4+ T cells from PBMCs.

The chain's CDR3 is CSARLPGTGTYNEQFF. In DNA, the CDR3 is TGCAGTGCTAGGTTGCCCGGGACAGGAACCTACAATGAGCAGTTCTTC. V is TRBV20-1 and J is TRBJ2-1; 8 bases fit TRBD1. The V gene end was trimmed by 3 bases and the J gene end by 2 bases; junction bases not matched to a gene: 9. This CDR3 contains 16 residues. Germline lookup yields CDR1 DFQATT and CDR2 SNEGSKA (reference sequence).